This T cell receptor beta chain appears in the sequencing data of a study of OX40 agonist ivuxolimab in advanced cancers. Across the study: Every patient in dose escalation had hepatocellular carcinoma, melanoma, renal cell or head and neck cancer. Study results and caveats: Mean expanded clone counts were higher in CD8+ than CD4+ T cells.

Clones were sequenced by immunoSEQ multiplex PCR, and TCRdb holds only the in-frame ones, with some missing. This table holds roughly 68,000 clones, roughly nine tenths found once. A remark on this clone: Antigen: not known.

V was shortened by 3 bases and J by 2 bases, with 10 bases between the two germline ends. CDR1 is ENHRY and CDR2 is SYGVKD in the germline V gene. The CDR3 runs 14 residues. This clonotype was sampled from an adult with an advanced solid tumor such as melanoma, head and neck, liver or kidney cancer. Specimen: CD4+ or CD8+ T cells sorted from blood, collected in a trial of the OX40 agonist ivuxolimab. The rearrangement uses TRBV10-3 and TRBJ1-1; TRBD1 is a possible D gene (6 bases). CDR3 protein: CAISDWGGNTEAFF. The DNA for the CDR3 is TGTGCCATCAGTGATTGGGGGGGCAACACTGAAGCTTTCTTT.